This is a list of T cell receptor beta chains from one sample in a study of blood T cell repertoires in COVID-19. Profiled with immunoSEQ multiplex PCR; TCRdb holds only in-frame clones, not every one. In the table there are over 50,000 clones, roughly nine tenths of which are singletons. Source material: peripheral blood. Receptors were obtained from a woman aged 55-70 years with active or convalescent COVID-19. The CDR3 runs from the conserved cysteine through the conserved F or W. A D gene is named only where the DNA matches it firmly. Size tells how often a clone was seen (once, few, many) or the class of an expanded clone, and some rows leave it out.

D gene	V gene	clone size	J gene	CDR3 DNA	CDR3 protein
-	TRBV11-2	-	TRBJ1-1	TGTGCCAGCAGCTCTCAAGATCGGGCTTTCTTT	CASSSQDRAFF
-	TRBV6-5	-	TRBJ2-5	TGTGCCAGCAGTTTCTTTGGCGGGCCCCTTCAAGAGACCCAGTACTTC	CASSFFGGPLQETQYF
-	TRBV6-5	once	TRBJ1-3	TGTGCCAGCAGTCCTGGGACATCTGGAAACACCATATATTTT	CASSPGTSGNTIYF
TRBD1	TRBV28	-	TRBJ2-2	TGTGCCAGCAGTTCGACAGGGCTCGGGGAGCTGTTTTTT	CASSSTGLGELFF
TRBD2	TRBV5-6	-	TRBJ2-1	TGTGCCAGCAGCTCGCGGACTAGCGGGAGGGGGCTCTCCTACAATGAGCAGTTCTTC	CASSSRTSGRGLSYNEQFF
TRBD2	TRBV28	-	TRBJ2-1	TGTGCCAGCAGTTTTCCCCCTTCCGGGACTAGCGGGATCGATGAGCAGTTCTTC	CASSFPPSGTSGIDEQFF
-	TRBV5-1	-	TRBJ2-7	TGCGCCAGCAGCTTACGATTAGCGGAGTACGAGCAGTACTTC	CASSLRLAEYEQYF
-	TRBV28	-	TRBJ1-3	TGTGCCAGCAGTCCCGGGGGGGACCTCTCTGGAAACACCATATATTTT	CASSPGGDLSGNTIYF
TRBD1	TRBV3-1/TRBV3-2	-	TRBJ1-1	TGTGCCAGCAGCCTTAGACAGGGGGCGAACACTGAAGCTTTCTTT	CASSLRQGANTEAFF
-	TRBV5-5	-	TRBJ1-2	TGTGCCAGCAATCCAACCTCCGGGACATCCTATGGCTACACCTTC	CASNPTSGTSYGYTF
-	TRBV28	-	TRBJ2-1	TGTGCCAGCAGTTTGCTCCCCGGGGGATACAATGAGCAGTTCTTC	CASSLLPGGYNEQFF
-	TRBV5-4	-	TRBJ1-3	TGTGCCAGCAGCTTGATTCGGGGGGGCTCTGGAAACACCATATATTTT	CASSLIRGGSGNTIYF
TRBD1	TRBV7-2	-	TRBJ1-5	TGTGCCAGCAGCAGCGGGACAGGGAATCAGCCCCAGCATTTT	CASSSGTGNQPQHF
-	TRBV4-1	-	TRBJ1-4	TGCGCCAGCAGGACTGCCGGATCAAATGAAAAACTGTTTTTT	CASRTAGSNEKLFF
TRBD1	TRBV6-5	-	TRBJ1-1	TGTGCCAGCAGTTCTCCGGGACAGGGGGCAGTCACTGAAGCTTTCTTT	CASSSPGQGAVTEAFF
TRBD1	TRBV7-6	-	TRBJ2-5	TGTGCCAGCAGCCCGGGACAGCAAGAGACCCAGTACTTC	CASSPGQQETQYF